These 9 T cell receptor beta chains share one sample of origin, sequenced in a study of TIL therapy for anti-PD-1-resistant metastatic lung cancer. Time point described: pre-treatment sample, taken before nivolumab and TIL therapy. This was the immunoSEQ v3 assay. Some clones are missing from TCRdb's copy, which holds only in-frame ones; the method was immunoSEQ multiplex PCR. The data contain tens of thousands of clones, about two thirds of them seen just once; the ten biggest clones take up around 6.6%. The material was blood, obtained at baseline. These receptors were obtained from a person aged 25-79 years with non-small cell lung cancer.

The CDR3 DNA reads TGTGCCAGCAGCGCAGGGTACACAGATACGCAGTATTTT. It is translated as CASSAGYTDTQYF. This chain joins TRBV7-8 and TRBJ2-3; D perhaps matches TRBD1 (5 bases). V was cut by 5 bases and J by 2 bases, with 8 bases left in between. CDR1 SGHVS and CDR2 FQNEAQ come from the germline V gene. CDR3 length equals 13 residues. The entire variable domain, with the rest obtained from reference TRBV7-8 and TRBJ2-3, is as follows: GAGVSQSPRYKVAKRGQDVALRCDPISGHVSLFWYQQALGQGPEFLTYFQNEAQLDKSGLPSDRFFAERPEGSVSTLKIQRTQQEDSAVYLCASSAGYTDTQYFGPGTRLTVL.

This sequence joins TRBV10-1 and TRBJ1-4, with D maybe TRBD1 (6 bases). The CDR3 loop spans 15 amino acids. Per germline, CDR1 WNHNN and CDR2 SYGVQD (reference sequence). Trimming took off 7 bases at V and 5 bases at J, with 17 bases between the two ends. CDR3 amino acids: CASTLVTGGNEKLFF. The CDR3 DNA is TGCGCCAGCACCCTGGTGACAGGCGGAAATGAAAAACTGTTTTTT.

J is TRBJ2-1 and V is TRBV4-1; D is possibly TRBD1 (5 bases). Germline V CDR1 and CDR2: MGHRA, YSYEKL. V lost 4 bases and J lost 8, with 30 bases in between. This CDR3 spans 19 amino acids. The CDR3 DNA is TGCGCCAGCAGCCTATACACGCCGGTCTCCGGACAAACAATGGATGAGCAGTTCTTC. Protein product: CASSLYTPVSGQTMDEQFF.

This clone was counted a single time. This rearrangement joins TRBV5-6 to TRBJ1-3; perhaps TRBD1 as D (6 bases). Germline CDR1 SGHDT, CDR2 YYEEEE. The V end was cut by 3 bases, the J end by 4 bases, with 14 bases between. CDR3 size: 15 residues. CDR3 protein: CASSSADSFGNTIYF. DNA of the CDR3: TGTGCCAGCAGCTCGGCGGACAGTTTCGGAAACACCATATATTTT.

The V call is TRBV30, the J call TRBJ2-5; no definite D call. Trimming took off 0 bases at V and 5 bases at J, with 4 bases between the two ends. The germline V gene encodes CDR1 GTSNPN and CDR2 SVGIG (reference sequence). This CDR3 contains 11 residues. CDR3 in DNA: TGTGCCTGGAGTGTACGGGAGACCCAGTACTTC. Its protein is CAWSVRETQYF.

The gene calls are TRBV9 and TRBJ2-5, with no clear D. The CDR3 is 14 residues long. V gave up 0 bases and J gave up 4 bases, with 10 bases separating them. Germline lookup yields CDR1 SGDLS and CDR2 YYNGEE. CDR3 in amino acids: CASSVDSHVETQYF. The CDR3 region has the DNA TGTGCCAGCAGCGTAGATAGCCATGTAGAGACCCAGTACTTC.

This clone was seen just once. For the CDR3, the DNA is TGTGCCAGCAGCTCCCGGGACGGGGGAGAGCAGTTCTTC. Translation gives CASSSRDGGEQFF. The chain has TRBV11-3 and TRBJ2-1; TRBD2 might be the D (6 bases). Germline-derived CDR1 and CDR2 are SGHNT and YENEEA. The CDR3 extends over 13 amino acids. Trimming took off 4 bases at V and 10 bases at J, with 14 bases between the two ends.

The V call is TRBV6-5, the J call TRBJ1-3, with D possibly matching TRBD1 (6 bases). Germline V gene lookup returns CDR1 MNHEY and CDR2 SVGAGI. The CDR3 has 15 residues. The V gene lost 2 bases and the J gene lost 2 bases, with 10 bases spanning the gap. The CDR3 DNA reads TGTGCCAGCAGTTACGACCGGGGGCCTGGAAACACCATATATTTT. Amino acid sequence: CASSYDRGPGNTIYF.

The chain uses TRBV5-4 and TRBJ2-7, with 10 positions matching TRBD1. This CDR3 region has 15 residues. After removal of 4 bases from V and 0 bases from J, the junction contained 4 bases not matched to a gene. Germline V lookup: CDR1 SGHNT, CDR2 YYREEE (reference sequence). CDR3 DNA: TGTGCCAGCAGCGAGGGACAGGGGAGCTCCTACGAGCAGTACTTC. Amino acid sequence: CASSEGQGSSYEQYF. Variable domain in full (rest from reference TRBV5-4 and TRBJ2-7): ETGVTQSPTHLIKTRGQQVTLRCSSQSGHNTVSWYQQALGQGPQFIFQYYREEENGRGNFPPRFSGLQFPNYSSELNVNALELDDSALYLCASSEGQGSSYEQYFGPGTRLTVT.